A single T cell receptor (beta chain) is shown here with its context. These data belong to a study of T cell responses to AZD1222 COVID-19 vaccine. This CDR3 is built from 15 residues. Germline lookup yields CDR1 SGHNT and CDR2 YENEEA. V lost 1 base and J lost 0; bases outside the gene matches: 3. Profiled with immunoSEQ multiplex PCR; TCRdb holds only in-frame clones, not every one. The repertoire holds around 160,000 clones, with 90% to 95% as singletons. This rearrangement joins TRBV11-3 to TRBJ2-7, with 7 nucleotides matching TRBD1. Sample: peripheral blood, taken on day 0 of AZD1222 vaccination. The sequence was obtained from an adult in good health. As DNA, the CDR3 is TGTGCCAGCAGCTTAGGAGGGGGCTCCTCCTACGAGCAGTACTTC. Translation gives CASSLGGGSSYEQYF.